The TCR beta chain described here comes from a study of cytomegalovirus exposure and HLA in healthy donors. Regarding the study as a whole: Most likely, a cluster of highly shared sequence variants arose as a sequencing artifact. Many donors carried some public TCRs, although rarity characterized most TCR sequences. The study reported that TCR beta sequences accurately predicted HLA-A and HLA-B alleles in most subjects. Exclusion as indistinguishable affected some V segments, including TRBV6-2 and TRBV6-3.

In germline, CDR1 is MNHNS, CDR2 SASEGT. The CDR3 length is 15 residues. Trimming took off 4 bases at V and 1 base at J, with 12 bases between the two ends. Both 60 Vbeta primers and 13 Jbeta primers went into the PCR. Repertoires were generated with immunoSEQ multiplex PCR, while TCRdb's copy carries only in-frame clones and drops some. The table records about 110,000 clones, about two thirds of them present only once. The sample holds a few counts of this clone. Its specificity is unknown. This TCR was sampled from a woman between 70 and 85 years old in good health and CMV-seropositive. Sequences were obtained from PBMCs. This rearrangement joins TRBV6-1 to TRBJ2-3, with D possibly TRBD2 on 7 matching bases. This chain's CDR3 is CASSGAGAGTDTQYF. CDR3 nucleotide sequence: TGTGCCAGCAGTGGGGCGGGGGCAGGCACAGATACGCAGTATTTT.